The 3 T cell receptor beta chains below come from one sample, sequenced in a study of T-cell reconstitution after alpha-beta-depleted transplantation in children. Unique molecular identifiers were built into the TCRbeta library. TCRdb passed the PCR reads through MiXCR, listing each CDR3 protein once. The data hold approximately 980,000 distinct CDR3 sequences, with around 30% observed a single time. The specimen was PBMCs, mostly from graft donor cells, collected 360 days after TCRalphabeta/CD19-depleted stem cell transplant. The receptors come from a boy in the first two years of life who had a stem cell transplant for SCID, so the T cells may come from the graft donor.

The CDR3 DNA reads as TGTGCCAGCGAAGGGGACAGGGAAGGGGACAATCAGCCCCAGCATTTT. Translated, it gives CASEGDREGDNQPQHF. The V call is TRBV6-1, the J call TRBJ1-5; 9 nucleotides match TRBD1. Trimming took 8 bases from V and 3 from J; bases not matched to a gene: 11. The CDR3 runs to 16 residues. CDR1 is MNHNS and CDR2 is SASEGT in the germline V gene.

The gene calls are TRBV12-3 or TRBV12-4 and TRBJ1-5; D is unclear. CDR3 length: 12 amino acids. Trimming removed 4 bases at V and 7 bases at J, with 8 bases between. The CDR3 DNA reads as TGTGCCAGCAGTTCGACCGACCAGCCCCAGCATTTT. Translating gives CASSSTDQPQHF.

This chain links TRBV18 with TRBJ1-2; D may be TRBD1 (5 bases). This CDR3 contains 16 residues. The germline CDR1 and CDR2 sequences are KGHSH and LQKENI. Trimming shortened V by 3 bases and J by 5 bases, and 19 bases separated the two germline ends. The CDR3: CASSPRGRGSSYGYTF. The CDR3 bases are TGTGCCAGCTCACCCCGTGGAAGGGGCTCTTCTTATGGCTACACCTTC.